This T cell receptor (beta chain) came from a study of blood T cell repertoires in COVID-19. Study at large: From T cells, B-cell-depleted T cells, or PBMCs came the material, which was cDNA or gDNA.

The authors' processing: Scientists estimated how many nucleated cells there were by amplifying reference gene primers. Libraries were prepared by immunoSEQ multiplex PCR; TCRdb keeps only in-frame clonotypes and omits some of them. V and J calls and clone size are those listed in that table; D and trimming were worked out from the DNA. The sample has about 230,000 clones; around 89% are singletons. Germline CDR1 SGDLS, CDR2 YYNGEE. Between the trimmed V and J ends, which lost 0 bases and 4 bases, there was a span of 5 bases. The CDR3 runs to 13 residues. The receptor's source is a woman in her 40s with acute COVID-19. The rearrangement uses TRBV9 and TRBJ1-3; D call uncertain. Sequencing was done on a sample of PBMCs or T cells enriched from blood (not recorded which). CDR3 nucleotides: TGTGCCAGCAGCGTAGGTTCGGGAAACACCATATATTTT. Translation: CASSVGSGNTIYF.